The 27 T cell receptor beta chains presented below share a single source sample, sequenced in a study of CD4 T cells in relation to SARS-CoV-2 and coronaviruses. Here immunoSEQ multiplex PCR was the method, and the copy in TCRdb shows in-frame clones only, minus some. The data show approximately 19,000 clones, 65% to 85% seen once. Unexposed donor CD4+ T cells date from about 2011-2018, before the COVID-19 pandemic. After about 11 days of culture, CD4+ T cells were isolated. Antigen specificity for these receptors is unknown. Sequencing used CD4+ T cells from PBMCs, cultured in vitro. The receptors here all came from a human donor in good health.

In this sample, this clone is medium-sized. V is TRBV5-6 and J is TRBJ2-6; D remains ambiguous. Trimming left V 4 bases short and J 0 bases short, with 17 bases between. The CDR3 has 18 residues. CDR1 SGHDT and CDR2 YYEEEE come from the germline V gene. The DNA of the CDR3 is TGTGCCAGCAGCCCGGCAAGGACGGCCCACTCTGGGGCCAACGTCCTGACTTTC. Its translation is CASSPARTAHSGANVLTF.

The chain carries TRBV18 and TRBJ2-3; TRBD2 aligns across 9 bases. The CDR3 runs to 15 residues. Germline lookup yields CDR1 KGHSH and CDR2 LQKENI. V shed 3 bases, J shed 2 bases, and the junction held 3 bases outside the gene matches. In DNA form, the CDR3 reads TGTGCCAGCTCACCTCTAGCGGGAACCACAGATACGCAGTATTTT. It codes for CASSPLAGTTDTQYF.

The chain carries TRBV2 and TRBJ1-2, with D uncertain. Germline lookup yields CDR1 SNHLY and CDR2 FYNNEI. V was clipped by 9 bases and J by 0 bases, with 5 bases between them. The CDR3 totals 11 residues. The CDR3 here is CASQANYGYTF. The CDR3 DNA follows: TGTGCCAGTCAAGCTAACTATGGCTACACCTTC.

This clone was observed a few times. J is TRBJ2-2 and V is TRBV5-6, with TRBD2 matching over 7 bases. This CDR3 is built from 14 residues. Losses at the gene ends were 5 bases for V and 4 bases for J; bases not matched to a gene: 5. CDR1 is SGHDT and CDR2 is YYEEEE in the germline V gene. The CDR3 bases are TGTGCCAGCAGACTCGGGACTATCACCGGGGAGCTGTTTTTT. It codes for CASRLGTITGELFF.

The genes are TRBV6-5 and TRBJ1-6, with 8 bases fitting TRBD1. Losses at the gene ends were 2 bases for V and 9 bases for J; bases not matched to a gene: 6. This CDR3 contains 15 residues. Germline V gene data show CDR1 as MNHEY and CDR2 as SVGAGI. In DNA, the CDR3 is TGTGCCAGCAGTTACGGGACAGGAACTCTTTCACCCCTCCACTTT. This gives the protein CASSYGTGTLSPLHF.

This clone has a handful of counts. V and J are TRBV7-2 and TRBJ1-5, with 8 bases matching TRBD1. The CDR3 totals 13 residues. Germline trimming cut 5 bases from V and 7 bases from J; bases unmatched to any gene: 4. The germline V gene encodes CDR1 SGHTA and CDR2 FQGNSA. CDR3 loop: CASSLPGGQPQHF. The CDR3 region has the DNA TGTGCCAGCAGCCTTCCAGGGGGCCAGCCCCAGCATTTT. Full variable domain (rest looked up from reference TRBV7-2 and TRBJ1-5): GAGVSQSPSNKVTEKGKDVELRCDPISGHTALYWYRQSLGQGLEFLIYFQGNSAPDKSGLPSDRFSAERTGGSVSTLTIQRTQQEDSAVYLCASSLPGGQPQHFGDGTRLSIL.

The chain couples TRBV10-3 to TRBJ1-5; maybe TRBD1 (6 bases). Deletions cut 2 bases from V and 2 bases from J, with 13 bases between. Per germline, CDR1 ENHRY and CDR2 SYGVKD. The CDR3 contains 16 residues. The CDR3 here is CAISERQVLRNQPQHF. The CDR3 DNA follows: TGTGCCATCAGTGAGCGACAGGTTTTGCGCAATCAGCCCCAGCATTTT.

The chain employs TRBV15 and TRBJ1-1; TRBD1 is a possible D gene (5 bases). The germline V gene encodes CDR1 LNHNV and CDR2 YYDKDF (reference sequence). CDR3 length: 14 amino acids. V lost 4 bases to trimming and J lost 5 bases, with 14 bases between them. CDR3 residues: CATSTSPGRTEAFF. The CDR3 coding sequence is TGTGCCACCAGCACCAGTCCAGGGAGGACTGAAGCTTTCTTT. Combining the CDR3 with reference TRBV15 and TRBJ1-1 gives the whole variable domain DAMVIQNPRYQVTQFGKPVTLSCSQTLNHNVMYWYQQKSSQAPKLLFHYYDKDFNNEADTPDNFQSRRPNTSFCFLDIRSPGLGDTAMYLCATSTSPGRTEAFFGQGTRLTVV.

This clone was seen a handful of times. The V call is TRBV25-1, the J call TRBJ2-7, with 8 bases identical to TRBD1. The CDR3 is 15 residues long. V lost 2 bases and J lost 1; bases outside the gene matches: 4. Germline V gives CDR1 MGHDK, CDR2 SYGVNS. CDR3 coding DNA: TGTGCCAGCAGTGAACAGGGGGCTCGATCCTACGAGCAGTACTTC. Amino acid sequence: CASSEQGARSYEQYF.

This clone occurred a few times. The V and J genes are TRBV12-5 and TRBJ2-2; tentatively, D is TRBD2 (6 bases). The CDR3 spans 16 residues. Germline V gives CDR1 LGHNT, CDR2 FRNRAP. V dropped 0 bases and J dropped 6 bases, with 14 bases sitting between them. CDR3 loop: CASGLVRDSTPGELFF. CDR3 nucleotide sequence: TGTGCTAGTGGTTTGGTACGGGACTCGACACCCGGGGAGCTGTTTTTT.

This rearrangement joins TRBV9 to TRBJ1-4; TRBD1 aligns across 8 bases. The J segment lost 3 bases and the V segment lost 4 bases, leaving 2 bases of the junction unmatched. Per the germline V gene, CDR1 is SGDLS and CDR2 is YYNGEE. This CDR3 spans 14 amino acids. The CDR3 sequence: CASSKQGANEKLFF. CDR3 coding DNA: TGTGCCAGCAGCAAACAGGGGGCTAATGAAAAACTGTTTTTT.

The DNA of the CDR3 is TGTGCCAGCAGTGGGCGGGAGCTTCCTAGCACAGATACGCAGTATTTT. Translation gives CASSGRELPSTDTQYF. The rearrangement joins TRBV25-1 to TRBJ2-3; 7 nucleotides align to TRBD2. The CDR3 extends over 16 amino acids. Germline loops: CDR1 MGHDK, CDR2 SYGVNS. V shed 4 bases, J shed 0 bases, and the junction held 7 bases outside the gene matches.

This chain connects TRBV9 to TRBJ1-2; TRBD1 is a possible D gene (5 bases). There are 16 residues in the CDR3. V lost 0 bases, J lost 4 bases, and 16 bases lay in between. CDR1 SGDLS and CDR2 YYNGEE come from the germline V gene. The CDR3 nucleotides are TGTGCCAGCAGCGTAGTCCCTGTACCGGGGCGCTATGGCTACACCTTC. It is translated as CASSVVPVPGRYGYTF.

The CDR3 coding sequence is TGTGCCAGCAGCCAAGTGGGAGGAGCTCGCACAGATACGCAGTATTTT. This codes for CASSQVGGARTDTQYF. The V gene is TRBV3-1 (or the pseudogene TRBV3-2), the J gene TRBJ2-3, with D tentatively TRBD2 (6 bases). In germline, CDR1 is LGHDT, CDR2 YNNKEL (reference sequence). The CDR3 contains 16 residues. V lost 1 base and J 1 base, leaving 12 bases between the germline ends.

J is TRBJ1-2 and V is TRBV30; unclear D gene. The V end was cut by 5 bases, the J end by 0 bases, with 4 bases between. This CDR3 spans 11 amino acids. Germline values: CDR1 GTSNPN, CDR2 SVGIG (reference sequence). The CDR3 sequence is CAWSANYGYTF. Here the CDR3 DNA reads TGTGCCTGGTCAGCTAACTATGGCTACACCTTC.

The rearrangement joins TRBV9 to TRBJ2-2; D not resolved. Germline V lookup: CDR1 SGDLS, CDR2 YYNGEE. The CDR3 runs 14 residues. V was shortened by 4 bases and J by 1 base, with 8 bases between the two germline ends. The CDR3 sequence is CASSLSGNTGELFF. In DNA, the CDR3 is TGTGCCAGCAGCCTCTCGGGGAACACCGGGGAGCTGTTTTTT.

The chain has TRBV7-9 and TRBJ1-1; D remains unclear. The germline V gene has CDR1 SEHNR and CDR2 FQNEAQ (reference sequence). This CDR3 comprises 13 residues. Between the trimmed V and J ends, which lost 4 bases and 1 base, there was a span of 7 bases. CDR3 nucleotide sequence: TGTGCCAGCAGCTCCTGGGCGAACACTGAAGCTTTCTTT. The encoded protein is CASSSWANTEAFF.

The V gene is TRBV7-2, the J gene TRBJ1-5; tentatively, D is TRBD1 (5 bases). This CDR3 has 17 amino acids. CDR1 and CDR2 (germline): SGHTA, FQGNSA. Trimming shortened V by 3 bases and J by 0 bases, and 15 bases separated the two germline ends. The DNA of the CDR3 is TGTGCCAGCAGCTTGACCGGGACGTATAATAGCAATCAGCCCCAGCATTTT. Amino acids: CASSLTGTYNSNQPQHF.

The rearrangement links TRBV27 to TRBJ2-3; TRBD2 matches at 7 bases. The V gene's germline CDR1 is MNHEY and CDR2 SMNVEV (reference sequence). The CDR3 totals 17 residues. Trimming removed 5 bases from V and 1 base from J; junction bases left unmatched: 12. The DNA of the CDR3 is TGTGCCAGCAGTCCTGATCTAGCGGCAAGCCGCACAGATACGCAGTATTTT. It is translated as CASSPDLAASRTDTQYF.

V usage is TRBV21-1 and J usage is TRBJ1-3; TRBD1, as called in the table, went unchecked against the DNA. TRBV21-1 is termed a pseudogene. CDR3 size: 16 residues. CDR3 region: CASSKLNRHSGNTIYF. CDR3 bases: TGTGCCAGCAGCAAATTAAACCGACACTCTGGAAACACCATATATTTT.

J is TRBJ2-2 and V is TRBV7-9, with D perhaps given as TRBD1 or TRBD2 (5 bases each). This CDR3 comprises 15 residues. With 5 bases removed from V and 2 bases from J, the gap between germline ends came to 12 bases. Germline values: CDR1 SEHNR, CDR2 FQNEAQ (reference sequence). The CDR3 coding sequence is TGTGCCAGCAGCCACGGGGCAGGCAACACCGGGGAGCTGTTTTTT. This encodes CASSHGAGNTGELFF.

This chain links TRBV7-3 with TRBJ2-3; D gene unclear. V was clipped by 5 bases and J by 0 bases, with 12 bases between them. This CDR3 contains 15 residues. Germline V lookup: CDR1 SGHTA, CDR2 FQGTGA. The CDR3 loop is CASSVGVQSTDTQYF. CDR3 nucleotide sequence: TGTGCCAGCAGCGTAGGAGTACAGAGCACAGATACGCAGTATTTT.

The rearrangement uses TRBV29-1 and TRBJ2-7; no clear D. This CDR3 comprises 12 residues. Per the germline V gene, CDR1 is SQVTM and CDR2 is ANQGSEA. The V end was cut by 5 bases, the J end by 5 bases, with 13 bases between. The CDR3 DNA reads TGCAGCGTTAGTCTGTACCGGGACGAGCAGTACTTC. This sequence encodes CSVSLYRDEQYF.

The V and J genes are TRBV7-2 and TRBJ2-5; 8 nucleotides align to TRBD1. The V and J ends lost 4 bases and 2 bases, in that order; junction bases with no gene match: 3. The CDR3 covers 14 residues. Germline CDR1 SGHTA, CDR2 FQGNSA. DNA for the CDR3: TGTGCCAGCAGCTCCACAGGGGGTCAAGAGACCCAGTACTTC. It specifies CASSSTGGQETQYF.

The chain joins TRBV24-1 to TRBJ1-2; D uncertain. Trimming took off 7 bases at V and 4 bases at J, with 15 bases between the two ends. Germline V gives CDR1 KGHDR, CDR2 SFDVKD. This CDR3 is 14 amino acids long. The CDR3 DNA follows: TGTGCCACCAGCGGAGAAGGAAGATTCTATGGCTACACCTTC. Translating gives CATSGEGRFYGYTF.

This clone was observed a single time. This chain connects TRBV19 to TRBJ1-1; 7 nucleotides agree with TRBD1. CDR1 is LNHDA, CDR2 SQIVND, per germline (reference sequence). The junction had 4 bases not matched to a gene; V was cut back by 1 base and J by 5 bases. The CDR3 runs to 14 residues. As DNA, the CDR3 is TGTGCCAGTAGTATAGGGGACAGCCGGACTGAAGCTTTCTTT. Its translation is CASSIGDSRTEAFF. The full variable domain, its missing parts supplied by reference TRBV19 and TRBJ1-1, is DGGITQSPKYLFRKEGQNVTLSCEQNLNHDAMYWYRQDPGQGLRLIYYSQIVNDFQKGDIAEGYSVSREKKESFPLTVTSAQKNPTAFYLCASSIGDSRTEAFFGQGTRLTVV.

The CDR3 nucleotides are TGCAGTGCTAGTGAACACCCAGAGGATTCACCCCTCCACTTT. Its protein is CSASEHPEDSPLHF. V is TRBV20-1 and J is TRBJ1-6, with D hard to call. Per germline, CDR1 DFQATT and CDR2 SNEGSKA (reference sequence). Trimming removed 3 bases at V and 8 bases at J, with 14 bases between. CDR3 length equals 14 residues.